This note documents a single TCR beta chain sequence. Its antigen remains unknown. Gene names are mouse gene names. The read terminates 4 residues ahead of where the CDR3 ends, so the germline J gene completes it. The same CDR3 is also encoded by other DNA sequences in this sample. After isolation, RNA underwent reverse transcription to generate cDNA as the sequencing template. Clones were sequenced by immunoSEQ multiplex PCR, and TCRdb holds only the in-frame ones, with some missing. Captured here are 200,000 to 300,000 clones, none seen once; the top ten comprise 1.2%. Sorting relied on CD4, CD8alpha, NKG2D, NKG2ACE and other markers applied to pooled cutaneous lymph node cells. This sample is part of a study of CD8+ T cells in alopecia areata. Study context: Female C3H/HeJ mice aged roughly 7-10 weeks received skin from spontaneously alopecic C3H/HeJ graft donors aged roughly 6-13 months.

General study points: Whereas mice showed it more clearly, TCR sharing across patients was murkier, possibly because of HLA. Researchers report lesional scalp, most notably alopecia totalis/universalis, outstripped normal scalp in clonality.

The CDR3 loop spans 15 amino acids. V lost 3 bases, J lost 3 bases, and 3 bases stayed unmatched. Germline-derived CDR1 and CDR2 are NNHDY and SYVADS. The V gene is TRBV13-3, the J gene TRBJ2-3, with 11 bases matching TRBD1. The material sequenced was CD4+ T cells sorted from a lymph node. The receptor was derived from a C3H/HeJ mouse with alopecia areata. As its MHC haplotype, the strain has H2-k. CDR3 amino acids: CASSAGTGGAETLYF. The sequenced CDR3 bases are TGTGCCAGCAGTGCCGGGACAGGGGGAGCAGAA.